The 9 T cell receptor beta chains listed next were all sequenced from one sample in a study of blood T cell repertoires in COVID-19. Assay used: immunoSEQ multiplex PCR; TCRdb lists only in-frame clones, some missing. The sample lists roughly 150,000 clones; over 70% were seen once. Material for sequencing was PBMCs or T cells enriched from blood (not recorded which). These receptor sequences come from a man aged 50-60 years in a cohort exposed to, infected with or recovered from COVID-19 (not recorded which).

This sequence joins TRBV7-9 and TRBJ2-7, with 7 bases identical to TRBD2. The V gene end was trimmed by 4 bases and the J gene end by 0 bases; junction bases not matched to a gene: 6. Germline CDR1 is SEHNR and CDR2 is FQNEAQ (reference sequence). The CDR3 has 15 amino acids. CDR3 DNA: TGTGCCAGCAGCTCCCAAGCGGGAAACTCCTACGAGCAGTACTTC. Amino acid sequence: CASSSQAGNSYEQYF.

This clone has more than one count but fewer than ten. The V and J genes are TRBV10-2 and TRBJ2-3; 8 positions match TRBD2. The CDR3 runs to 15 residues. J was trimmed by 4 bases and V by 5 bases; bases with no gene match: 8. Germline loops: CDR1 WSHSY, CDR2 SAAADI. In DNA, the CDR3 is TGCGCCAGCAGTTCCGGGACTAGGGGCGCAGATACGCAGTATTTT. It specifies CASSSGTRGADTQYF.

This clone was counted a single time. This chain uses TRBV6-1 with TRBJ1-2; no firm D call. Germline values: CDR1 MNHNS, CDR2 SASEGT. V lost 2 bases and J 2 bases, leaving 9 bases between the germline ends. The CDR3 has 14 residues. CDR3 nucleotides: TGTGCCAGCAGTGAAATCAACACGAACTATGGCTACACCTTC. This sequence encodes CASSEINTNYGYTF.

CDR3 region: CAWSVWDRYLSPLHF. As DNA, the CDR3 is TGTGCCTGGAGTGTATGGGACAGATATCTTTCACCCCTCCACTTT. The chain couples TRBV30 to TRBJ1-6; 7 bases align to TRBD1. This CDR3 comprises 15 residues. The germline V gene encodes CDR1 GTSNPN and CDR2 SVGIG (reference sequence). V gave up 0 bases and J gave up 9 bases; unmatched junction bases: 8.

This clone came up once. J is TRBJ2-3 and V is TRBV7-8; D is unclear. There are 14 residues in the CDR3. The V end was cut by 1 base, the J end by 1 base, with 6 bases between. Germline CDR1 and CDR2: SGHVS and FQNEAQ. CDR3 protein: CASSLVLRTDTQYF. DNA for the CDR3: TGTGCCAGCAGCTTAGTACTCCGCACAGATACGCAGTATTTT.

The chain employs TRBV3-1 (or the pseudogene TRBV3-2) and TRBJ2-7; TRBD2 is a possible D gene (5 bases). Germline-derived CDR1 and CDR2 are LGHDT and YNNKEL (reference sequence). V was cut by 0 bases and J by 10 bases, with 10 bases left in between. The CDR3 has 12 amino acids. For the CDR3, the DNA is TGTGCCAGCAGCCAAGATGAAGGGAGCCAGTACTTC. This gives the protein CASSQDEGSQYF.

J is TRBJ1-1 and V is TRBV6-5; D unclear. Between the trimmed V and J ends, which lost 0 bases and 0 bases, there was a span of 11 bases. The CDR3 length is 16 residues. The germline gives CDR1 MNHEY, CDR2 SVGAGI. DNA for the CDR3: TGTGCCAGCAGTTACTCGAAGGCGGGGATGAACACTGAAGCTTTCTTT. As protein: CASSYSKAGMNTEAFF.

The V gene is TRBV12-3 or TRBV12-4, the J gene TRBJ1-1, with no clear D. V gave up 3 bases and J gave up 1 base, with 6 bases separating them. CDR3 size: 13 residues. The CDR3 sequence is CASSFARNTEAFF. CDR3 nucleotides: TGTGCCAGCAGTTTTGCGAGGAACACTGAAGCTTTCTTT.

The V call is TRBV7-9, the J call TRBJ1-5, with unresolved D. The CDR3 length is 15 residues. The germline CDR1 and CDR2 sequences are SEHNR and FQNEAQ (reference sequence). V lost 1 base and J 4 bases, leaving 11 bases between the germline ends. The CDR3 here is CASSLVGRVNQPQHF. As DNA, the CDR3 is TGTGCCAGCAGCTTAGTTGGGAGGGTTAATCAGCCCCAGCATTTT.